The 5 T cell receptor beta chains presented below share a single source sample, sequenced in a study of response to subunit inactivated influenza vaccine. TCRdb independently ran MiXCR on the RT-PCR reads; one entry per CDR3 protein. The table lists 710,000 or so distinct CDR3 sequences, around a sixth of them singletons. The source material was PBMCs from blood, sampled 11 to 12 days after vaccination. Source of these receptors: a man aged 50 to 59 who received an inactivated influenza vaccine.

V is TRBV11-2 and J is TRBJ1-1, with D possibly being TRBD1 (5 bases). This CDR3 is built from 13 residues. Trimming pared 6 bases from V and 4 bases from J, leaving 12 bases between. Germline lookup yields CDR1 SGHAT and CDR2 FQNNGV. The CDR3 coding sequence is TGTGCCAGCAGGTTGTCGGGGCTCACTGAAGCTTTCTTT. Encoded protein: CASRLSGLTEAFF.

This clonotype was seen ten or more times. The rearrangement uses TRBV7-6 and TRBJ2-2; a weak D match, TRBD2 (5 bases). Germline CDR1 SGHVS, CDR2 FNYEAQ. The CDR3 totals 16 residues. Trimming took 1 base from V and 5 from J, leaving 14 bases between them. This CDR3 is CASSLEGDLMTGELFF. CDR3 in DNA: TGTGCCAGCAGCTTAGAGGGAGACCTAATGACCGGGGAGCTGTTTTTT. The full variable domain, its missing parts supplied by reference TRBV7-6 and TRBJ2-2, is GAGVSQSPRYKVTKRGQDVALRCDPISGHVSLYWYRQALGQGPEFLTYFNYEAQQDKSGLPNDRFSAERPEGSISTLTIQRTEQRDSAMYRCASSLEGDLMTGELFFGEGSRLTVL.

V is TRBV6-5 and J is TRBJ1-6; TRBD1 might be the D (6 bases). The length of the CDR3 is 16 residues. V lost 5 bases, J lost 7 bases, and 18 bases lay in between. Germline V gives CDR1 MNHEY, CDR2 SVGAGI. The CDR3 here is CASSLRGALRNSPLHF. The CDR3, as DNA: TGTGCCAGCAGTCTACGGGGGGCGTTGAGGAATTCACCCCTCCACTTT.

The chain is built from TRBV7-8 and TRBJ2-1; 12 positions match TRBD2. Germline CDR1 is SGHVS and CDR2 is FQNEAQ. This CDR3 has 17 amino acids. V lost 5 bases and J lost 4; bases outside the gene matches: 9. The CDR3 sequence is CASSLSGLAGLYNEQFF. Written as DNA, the CDR3 is TGTGCCAGCAGCCTATCTGGACTAGCGGGGTTGTACAATGAGCAGTTCTTC.

V is TRBV5-1 and J is TRBJ2-7; 10 bases fit TRBD1. With 4 bases clipped from V and 2 bases from J, the junction kept 9 bases outside the gene matches. The CDR3 loop spans 16 amino acids. The V gene's germline CDR1 is SGHRS and CDR2 YFSETQ. This CDR3 is CASSPDLDRGAYEQYF. The CDR3 bases are TGCGCCAGCAGCCCCGACCTGGACAGGGGGGCCTACGAGCAGTACTTC.